The T cell receptor (beta chain) under discussion was sequenced for a study of blood T cell repertoires in COVID-19. Study-wide background: COVID-19 samples, acute and convalescent, were from the United States, Italy and Spain. T cells, B-cell-depleted T cells, or PBMCs provided the cDNA or gDNA that served as material.

Original processing methods: The authors estimated nucleated cell counts from reference gene primer amplification. TCRdb's table, derived via immunoSEQ multiplex PCR, lists solely in-frame clones and lacks some. D and trimming come from the DNA, and the V and J calls and clone size come from that table. The profile shows 200,000 or so clones, around 75% of them singletons. Germline-derived CDR1 and CDR2 are SGDLS and YYNGEE. V was clipped by 5 bases and J by 5 bases, with 14 bases between them. The CDR3 is 15 residues long. The TCR comes from a human donor in a cohort sampled during active COVID-19. The sequenced sample consisted of peripheral blood. J is TRBJ1-6 and V is TRBV9; perhaps TRBD1 as D (5 bases). CDR3 DNA: TGTGCCAGCAGTTCGGGGGGGTACAATAATTCACCCCTCCACTTT. It is translated as CASSSGGYNNSPLHF.